The present T cell receptor (beta chain) was sequenced within a study of T cell responses to AZD1222 COVID-19 vaccine (dated by TCRdb to the early 2020s). About the full investigation: TCR sequencing covered roughly 230 trial participants: around 210 given two doses of AZD1222 and 26 given two doses of MenACWY control vaccine. Trial participants were enrolled by age into 18-55, 56-69 and 70-plus year subgroups, with roughly 160, 29 and 62 TCR-sequenced participants respectively.

The CDR3 regions of human TCRbeta chains were analyzed by immunosequencing. Concerning the study's data processing: TCRs in the repertoires were compared against a reference library of SARS-CoV-2-specific TCRs that had been generated with the MIRA antigen-specificity platform. Breadth was defined as the fraction of unique TCRs that were SARS-CoV-2-associated, and depth was defined as the fraction of total T cells that were SARS-CoV-2-associated. Using the MIRA data, each spike-specific TCR was assigned both to the spike region to which the TCR was reactive and to a CD4 or CD8 class. Log10-transformed breadth and depth values were compared by one-way ANOVA with Sidak's multiple comparisons tests. TCRdb carries this immuneACCESS record with in-frame sequences only. Its versions omit some clonotypes, under half of them owing to an unresolved V gene in the studies checked, with the rest unexplained. That table furnishes V, J and clone size, whereas the DNA furnished D and trimming. The sample table lists over 110,000 clones, around 90% of them with a count of one. 1.5% to 2% of the sample comes from the top ten.

Study-wide findings and limitations: Because no day 14 peak-response samples were available, repertoires were characterized only after the peak T cell response. Reportedly, almost half of the unique spike-specific TCRs recognized epitopes lying outside the regions that are mutated in the B.1.351 and B.1.1.7 variants. Participants were mostly white British and included more females than males, and it was suggested by the authors that clonal diversity may have been underestimated. A significant rise in spike-specific TCR breadth and depth was observed after two AZD1222 doses relative to day 0 and relative to MenACWY recipients. The 56-69-year group was small, and its depth increase did not reach significance, likely because of low power. Conclusions about previously exposed vaccinees are limited because only five or six AZD1222 recipients were SARS-CoV-2 seropositive at baseline. Vaccine-associated CD4 TCRs spanned the whole spike protein, with dominant responses in regions 160-218 and 743-854.

V is pared back by 4 bases and J by 6 bases, with 12 bases lying between the germline termini. Measured from the cysteine to the phenylalanine, the CDR3 is 14 residues long. The sequence is cut down to CDR3 DNA, 42 bases in frame from base 1. The germline V gene (reference sequence) specifies SEHNR as CDR1 and FQNEAQ as CDR2. In its sample, this clone was seen once. There is no known antigen for this receptor. The record has no base qualities; no much larger clone is one base away. The sample's time point label, in plain terms: about 28 days (+/-7) after the second vaccine dose. AZD1222 recipients given second doses at about 4 weeks or at about 12 weeks were pooled, since spike-specific TCR depth and breadth were not found to differ between the two schedules. Samples from vaccinated people were obtained from the UK trials COV001 and COV002, which included a single-blind randomized controlled phase 2/3 trial of AZD1222 (ChAdOx1 nCoV-19) in healthy adults. Trial participant PBMC samples were collected at day 0 and day 28 after the second dose for TCRbeta chain sequencing.

The rearrangement joined TRBV7-9 to TRBJ1-4; the D gene is perhaps TRBD1, from 6 matching bases. This clonotype was sampled from an adult who received the AZD1222 COVID-19 vaccine. The starting material was peripheral blood, obtained 28 days after the second AZD1222 dose. The nucleotide sequence reads TGTGCCAGCAGCTCCCACGGGGGGCATGAAAAACTGTTTTTT. This sequence encodes CASSSHGGHEKLFF.